The 21 T cell receptor beta chains listed next were all sequenced from one sample in a study of tumor-infiltrating lymphocytes in oesophageal squamous cell carcinoma. One entry per CDR3 protein, called by TCRdb with MiXCR from the PCR reads. The repertoire holds about 12,000 distinct CDR3 sequences, with 56% as singletons. Material: esophageal tumor tissue. The receptor source for this set is a female donor with esophageal squamous cell carcinoma.

The rearrangement uses TRBV7-4 and TRBJ2-1; D not certain. The J call could be wrong; TRBJ2-5 is a better fit for the DNA end. The V gene's germline CDR1 is SGHVT and CDR2 SQSDAQ. The CDR3 totals 15 residues. CDR3 in DNA: TGTGCCAGCAGCTTATCTTTGGGCCGCGAAGAGACCCAGTACTTC. Translating gives CASSLSLGREETQYF.

In its sample, this clonotype was seen a few times. The rearrangement uses TRBV2 and TRBJ2-3, with D possibly being TRBD2 (6 bases). This CDR3 region has 16 residues. Germline lookup yields CDR1 SNHLY and CDR2 FYNNEI. The V gene lost 5 bases and the J gene lost 0 bases, with 15 bases spanning the gap. The CDR3 nucleotides are TGTGCCAGCAGTCCGACTAGTCGCAGTAGCACAGATACGCAGTATTTT. This encodes CASSPTSRSSTDTQYF.

This clonotype was counted between two and nine times. The chain recombines TRBV7-2 with TRBJ2-5; 7 nucleotides align to TRBD1. The ends lost 1 base at V and 4 bases at J; junction bases unmatched: 6. The CDR3 consists of 15 residues. Germline V gives CDR1 SGHTA, CDR2 FQGNSA. CDR3 amino acids: CASSLGARGSETQYF. The CDR3 DNA sequence: TGTGCCAGCAGCTTAGGTGCCAGGGGGTCAGAGACCCAGTACTTC.

The sample holds many counts of this clonotype. The J gene is TRBJ2-4, the V gene TRBV7-9; D may be TRBD1 (5 bases). The end of the DNA fits TRBJ2-7 better, so the J call may be wrong. The CDR3 consists of 15 residues. Germline-derived CDR1 and CDR2 are SEHNR and FQNEAQ (reference sequence). CDR3 DNA sequence: TGTGCCAGCAGCCCGTTAAACCTAGGGGTCCACGAGCAGTACTTC. This gives the protein CASSPLNLGVHEQYF.

The rearrangement joins TRBV7-1 to TRBJ2-7; D not certain. TRBV7-1 belongs to the ORF category, with a function that is uncertain. The CDR3 is 18 residues long. V was cut by 3 bases and J by 7 bases, with 28 bases left in between. CDR3 nucleotides: TGTGCCAGCAGCTCCCTCCCCACACTGACACCTTCCTGGGGAGAGCAGTACTTC. Its translation: CASSSLPTLTPSWGEQYF.

This chain joins TRBV6-2 or TRBV6-3 and TRBJ2-3; perhaps TRBD1 as D (5 bases). Between the trimmed V and J ends, which lost 6 bases and 0 bases, there was a span of 13 bases. CDR1 MNHEY and CDR2 SVGEGT come from the germline V gene. CDR3 size: 15 residues. The CDR3 coding sequence is TGTGCCAGCAGGAAGACTGGGGCTAGCACAGATACGCAGTATTTT. Protein product: CASRKTGASTDTQYF.

This chain connects TRBV28 to TRBJ2-6; D is uncertain. CDR1 and CDR2 from the germline V gene are MDHEN and SYDVKM. The V end was cut by 3 bases, the J end by 2 bases, with 11 bases between. The CDR3 spans 16 residues. The CDR3 sequence: CASSFERHPGANVLTF. In DNA form, the CDR3 reads TGTGCCAGCAGTTTTGAGCGACACCCTGGGGCCAACGTCCTGACTTTC.

This chain links TRBV3-1 with TRBJ2-7; 8 nucleotides line up with TRBD2. The J call could be wrong; TRBJ2-1 is a better fit for the DNA end. The CDR3 loop spans 17 amino acids. Germline V gene lookup returns CDR1 LGHDT and CDR2 YNNKEL (reference sequence). This CDR3 reads CASSQGPSRGGSAEQFF. DNA of the CDR3: TGTGCCAGCAGCCAAGGACCCTCCCGCGGGGGGAGTGCTGAGCAGTTCTTC.

The chain recombines TRBV19 with TRBJ1-1; the match to TRBD1 covers 9 bases. The trim removed 4 bases at V and 5 bases at J, leaving 8 bases unmatched. CDR1 and CDR2 (germline): LNHDA, SQIVND (reference sequence). The CDR3 consists of 15 residues. CDR3 in DNA: TGTGCCAGTAGTAAGACAGGGGGATCATGGACTGAAGCTTTCTTT. It yields the protein CASSKTGGSWTEAFF. The entire variable domain, with the rest obtained from reference TRBV19 and TRBJ1-1, is as follows: DGGITQSPKYLFRKEGQNVTLSCEQNLNHDAMYWYRQDPGQGLRLIYYSQIVNDFQKGDIAEGYSVSREKKESFPLTVTSAQKNPTAFYLCASSKTGGSWTEAFFGQGTRLTVV.

This sequence joins TRBV7-3 and TRBJ2-5, with TRBD2 matching 7 bases. J lost 11 bases, V lost 1 base, and 7 bases had no gene match. This CDR3 has 13 residues. Germline values: CDR1 SGHTA, CDR2 FQGTGA. CDR3 in DNA: TGTGCCAGCAGCTTAATGGGGGGGTTGGCGCAGTACTTC. This translates into CASSLMGGLAQYF.

The chain is built from TRBV7-6 and TRBJ1-5; 8 nucleotides agree with TRBD1. The CDR3 has 14 amino acids. The trim removed 3 bases at V and 4 bases at J, leaving 2 bases unmatched. The germline gives CDR1 SGHVS, CDR2 FNYEAQ. The CDR3 DNA is TGTGCCAGCAGCTTCCAGGGGGCGAATCAGCCCCAGCATTTT. Encoded protein: CASSFQGANQPQHF.

Only one count was recorded for this clonotype. The V gene is TRBV7-2, the J gene TRBJ2-5; no definite D call. The J call may be mistaken, given a closer DNA end match to TRBJ2-7. Germline lookup yields CDR1 SGHTA and CDR2 FQGNSA. CDR3 size: 14 residues. The CDR3 sequence: CASSPRRDSYEQYF. The CDR3 coding sequence is TGTGCCAGCAGCCCCCGACGTGACTCCTACGAGCAGTACTTC.

The chain recombines TRBV7-2 with TRBJ2-3; D is unclear. The J call may be in error: the DNA end matches TRBJ1-1 better. The CDR3 loop spans 14 amino acids. CDR1 and CDR2 from the germline V gene are SGHTA and FQGNSA. CDR3 residues: CASSPGRRNTEAFF. CDR3 DNA: TGTGCCAGCAGCCCTGGACGGAGAAACACTGAAGCTTTCTTT.

The chain recombines TRBV19 with TRBJ2-3; D is possibly TRBD1 (5 bases). Judging by the DNA end, TRBJ2-7 fits better; the J call may be wrong. Germline V gives CDR1 LNHDA, CDR2 SQIVND (reference sequence). CDR3 size: 15 residues. The CDR3: CASSISHRSSYEQYF. CDR3 nucleotides: TGTGCCAGTAGTATAAGCCACAGGAGCTCCTACGAGCAGTACTTC.

The chain is built from TRBV7-2 and TRBJ2-5; 7 positions match TRBD1. Looked up from germline, CDR1 is SGHTA and CDR2 is FQGNSA. CDR3 length: 15 amino acids. V shed 5 bases, J shed 11 bases, and the junction held 17 bases outside the gene matches. This CDR3 is CASSRGKGANSWQYF. DNA for the CDR3: TGTGCCAGCAGCCGCGGAAAGGGGGCAAATTCCTGGCAGTACTTC.

The rearrangement links TRBV29-1 to TRBJ2-3, with TRBD2 identical over 8 bases. The end of the DNA is better explained by TRBJ2-7, so the J call may be wrong. Germline CDR1 is SQVTM and CDR2 is ANQGSEA. The CDR3 totals 14 residues. The DNA of the CDR3 is TGCAGCGTTGAAAAGGGACTAGAGCCCTACGAGCAGTACTTC. It translates to CSVEKGLEPYEQYF.

This clonotype was seen at least ten times. The chain has TRBV4-1 and TRBJ2-1; D unresolved. Germline V gene data show CDR1 as MGHRA and CDR2 as YSYEKL. The CDR3 length is 16 residues. The germline V and J ends were trimmed by 0 bases and 0 bases, with 9 bases remaining between them. This chain's CDR3 is CASSQEYSNSYNEQFF. As DNA, the CDR3 is TGCGCCAGCAGCCAAGAGTACAGCAACTCCTACAATGAGCAGTTCTTC.

V and J are TRBV7-2 and TRBJ2-7; the match to TRBD2 covers 8 bases. The junction had 11 bases not matched to a gene; V was cut back by 5 bases and J by 5 bases. This CDR3 comprises 15 residues. Germline CDR1 reads SGHTA; CDR2 reads FQGNSA. DNA of the CDR3: TGTGCCAGCAGCGGAGGTGGGACTAGAGTCCACGAGCAGTACTTC. Residues: CASSGGGTRVHEQYF.

In this sample, this clonotype turned up a few times. V gene TRBV6-6 combines with J gene TRBJ2-5, with D possibly TRBD1 on 5 matching bases. The V end was cut by 5 bases, the J end by 5 bases, with 18 bases between. The CDR3 is made up of 15 amino acids. Germline CDR1 and CDR2: MNHNY and SVGAGI (reference sequence). The CDR3 here is CASSRTRQTSETQYF. The CDR3 region has the DNA TGTGCCAGCAGTAGGACGCGACAGACCAGCGAGACCCAGTACTTC.

The chain carries TRBV12-3 or TRBV12-4 and TRBJ2-5, with 8 bases fitting TRBD2. Unmatched junction bases numbered 3, after V lost 0 bases and J lost 3 bases. The CDR3 has 15 residues. DNA of the CDR3: TGTGCCAGCAGTTTAGCCGGGACTAGTGAAGAGACCCAGTACTTC. Protein sequence: CASSLAGTSEETQYF.

The chain uses TRBV14 and TRBJ2-3; 9 bases align to TRBD2. Trimming cost V 4 bases and J 2 bases; bases outside gene matches: 4. Germline V gene lookup returns CDR1 SGHDN and CDR2 FVKESK. The CDR3 is 15 residues long. The CDR3 nucleotides are TGTGCCAGCAGCCCCGGGACTAGCATCACAGATACGCAGTATTTT. Translation gives CASSPGTSITDTQYF.